The 3 T cell receptor beta chains below come from one sample, sequenced in a study of T cells in localized non-small cell lung cancer. Sequenced by immunoSEQ multiplex PCR; TCRdb stores in-frame clones only, minus some. The table includes approximately 30,000 clones, roughly 87% detected once. The sample consisted of peripheral blood mononuclear cells, taken before any cancer treatment. The receptors were sampled from a man aged 35-69 years with stage III lung adenocarcinoma.

This chain connects TRBV30 to TRBJ2-3, with a weak D call TRBD2 (6 bases). This CDR3 comprises 14 residues. Germline CDR1 GTSNPN, CDR2 SVGIG (reference sequence). Trimming cost V 4 bases and J 6 bases, with 17 bases left between them. CDR3 nucleotides: TGTGCCTGGAAGGGGAACTTCCGGGAGGATACGCAGTATTTT. It translates to CAWKGNFREDTQYF.

This sequence joins TRBV6-1 and TRBJ1-5; 9 nucleotides line up with TRBD1. With V trimmed by 4 bases and J by 0 bases, 1 base remained unmatched. The CDR3 extends over 15 amino acids. Germline V gives CDR1 MNHNS, CDR2 SASEGT. The CDR3 here is CASSGGQGSNQPQHF. The CDR3 nucleotides read TGTGCCAGCAGTGGGGGACAGGGTAGCAATCAGCCCCAGCATTTT.

The chain uses TRBV9 and TRBJ1-1; a possible D gene is TRBD1 (5 bases). The CDR3 contains 15 residues. V was trimmed by 0 bases and J by 3 bases, leaving 12 bases between them. The V gene's germline CDR1 is SGDLS and CDR2 YYNGEE. The CDR3 DNA is TGTGCCAGCAGCGTAGTCCCGGGCAGGGACACTGAAGCTTTCTTT. It encodes CASSVVPGRDTEAFF.